This TCR beta chain was found in a study of T-cell memory formation after mild COVID-19 (dated by TCRdb to the early 2020s). Concerning the study at large: Most TCR sequence clusters were specific to one of the two donors. Longitudinal TCRalpha and TCRbeta repertoire sequencing tracked T-cell clones expanding and contracting after mild COVID-19 in a couple of donors. Two young, previously healthy adult volunteers made up the cohort, one male and one female.

Cut back by 0 bases and 3 bases, the V and J ends lie 15 bases apart. Including cysteine and phenylalanine, the CDR3 has 16 amino acids. The entry retains the CDR3 DNA only, 48 bases that are in frame from base 1. CDR1 and CDR2 (MGHRA, YSYEKL) derive from the germline V gene. This sample was sequenced with an Illumina NovaSeq 6000. TCRalpha and TCRbeta cDNA libraries were constructed by 5'RACE with constant-segment primers, with sample barcodes and unique molecular identifiers being introduced. Trizol reagent was used to extract RNA from every sample. The libraries were amplified in two PCR steps, and the second step added a second sample barcode and Illumina TruSeq adapters. Sequencing of the libraries was done on an Illumina NovaSeq, producing 2 x 150 bp paired-end reads. As for how the authors treated the data: Reads were demultiplexed and collapsed into UMI-guided consensus sequences with migec v1.2.7. With mixcr v2.1.11, UMI consensuses were aligned to TRA and TRB V and J templates and assembled into clonotypes. A clonotype was counted as expanded or contracted only if both edgeR and NoisET called the change significant, with noise models trained on biological replicates. For edgeR calls, a false discovery rate-adjusted p below 0.01 and a log2 fold-change threshold of 1 were applied. As an exploratory analysis of dynamics, max-normalized trajectories of the 1000 most abundant clonotypes were examined by PCA with hierarchical clustering. Separately sequenced CD4+ and CD8+ repertoires were used to assign the CD4 or CD8 phenotype of responding clones. TCRdb redid the processing of the public reads, applying fastp at Q25 and MiXCR, and retained in-frame beta chains. One record per CDR3 amino acid sequence lists the most common genes and DNA. TCRdb's processing, not the study's, gives the V and J calls here. This sample comprises about 210,000 distinct CDR3 sequences, about 10% of them detected only once. The top ten hold around 2.9% of the sample.

Ficoll-Paque density gradient centrifugation was used to isolate PBMCs. Results and caveats for the whole study, not just this receptor: Whether the second-wave clones peaking on day 37 were SARS-CoV-2 specific was not confirmed. The study covered only two mild cases, and larger cohorts including severe cases with pre-infection samples were considered necessary. Contracting CD4+ clones turned up mainly in the CM and EM memory subsets, whereas EMRA was where CD8+ clones were enriched. Some responding clones were detected in pre-infection memory, which suggested that pre-existing cross-reactive memory T cells had joined the SARS-CoV-2 response. Clones that contracted from day 15 to 85 showed balanced CD4/CD8 phenotypes, whereas a second wave of clones that expanded from day 15 to 37 leaned towards CD4+.

Remarks on this clonotype: Its antigen is unknown. It has no much larger one-base neighbor in the sample; base qualities were not kept.

The rearrangement joined TRBV4-1 to TRBJ2-7, with no D gene named confidently. The sequence was obtained from a man aged 18 to 29 who had mild COVID-19 (a few samples of this study predate the infection). The sample titles of this study are shuffled in the database, so cell type and time point are left out; the donor was told from shared clones. The sequenced material came from PBMCs or a T cell subset sorted from them (not recorded which). The DNA sequence follows: TGCGCCAGCAGCCAAGAAGTCGGCATCCGATACTACGAGCAGTACTTC. The resulting protein is CASSQEVGIRYYEQYF.